The sequence of this T cell receptor (beta chain) was determined in a study of neoadjuvant nivolumab and ipilimumab in lung cancer. This clone has only a few counts. The assay was immunoSEQ multiplex PCR, and TCRdb's table has in-frame clones only and misses some. The data show 25,000 to 30,000 clones, approximately 78% seen once. Per germline, CDR1 MDHEN and CDR2 SYDVKM. This CDR3 spans 14 amino acids. V lost 3 bases, J lost 3 bases, and 11 bases lay in between. The chain recombines TRBV28 with TRBJ1-1; D ambiguous. This specimen was tumor tissue, taken after neoadjuvant nivolumab, alone or with ipilimumab, at or shortly before surgery. The sequence was obtained from an adult with non-small cell lung cancer. The CDR3 sequence is CASSFLGLDTEAFF. The CDR3, as DNA: TGTGCCAGCAGTTTTCTAGGGCTGGACACTGAAGCTTTCTTT.